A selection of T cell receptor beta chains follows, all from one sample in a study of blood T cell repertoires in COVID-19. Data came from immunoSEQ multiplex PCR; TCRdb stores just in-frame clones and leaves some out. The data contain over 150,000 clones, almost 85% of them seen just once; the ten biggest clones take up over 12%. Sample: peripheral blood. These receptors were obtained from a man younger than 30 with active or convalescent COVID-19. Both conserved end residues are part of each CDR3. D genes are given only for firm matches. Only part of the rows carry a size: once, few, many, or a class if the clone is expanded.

CDR3 protein: CASSRTLGQGTGNEQFF; CDR3 DNA: TGTGCCAGCAGCCGGACTCTGGGACAGGGGACTGGTAATGAGCAGTTCTTC; V gene: TRBV7-6; D gene: TRBD1; clone size: NA; J gene: TRBJ2-1
CDR3 protein: CASSLGVSETPQYF; CDR3 DNA: TGTGCCAGCAGCTTAGGGGTTAGCGAAACCCCTCAGTACTTC; V gene: TRBV7-9; D gene: NA; clone size: NA; J gene: TRBJ2-4
CDR3 protein: CASSWGGAINYGYTF; CDR3 DNA: TGTGCCAGTAGTTGGGGAGGTGCTATTAACTATGGCTACACCTTC; V gene: TRBV19; D gene: NA; clone size: NA; J gene: TRBJ1-2
CDR3 protein: CAWSVRQGGASNEKLFF; CDR3 DNA: TGTGCCTGGAGTGTAAGACAGGGTGGGGCTTCTAATGAAAAACTGTTTTTT; V gene: TRBV30; D gene: TRBD1; clone size: NA; J gene: TRBJ1-4
CDR3 protein: CASSYGGTGGKETQYF; CDR3 DNA: TGTGCCAGCAGTTACGGCGGGACAGGGGGAAAAGAGACCCAGTACTTC; V gene: TRBV6-2/TRBV6-3; D gene: TRBD1; clone size: NA; J gene: TRBJ2-5
CDR3 protein: CSVVLGLLYTGELFF; CDR3 DNA: TGCAGCGTTGTTCTAGGACTCCTTTACACCGGGGAGCTGTTTTTT; V gene: TRBV29-1; D gene: NA; clone size: NA; J gene: TRBJ2-2
CDR3 protein: CASSLGVNTGELFF; CDR3 DNA: TGTGCCAGCAGCTTAGGCGTGAACACCGGGGAGCTGTTTTTT; V gene: TRBV7-9; D gene: NA; clone size: NA; J gene: TRBJ2-2
CDR3 protein: CASSDPSQLAGVHNEQFF; CDR3 DNA: TGTGCCAGCAGTGACCCCTCGCAACTAGCGGGGGTGCACAATGAGCAGTTCTTC; V gene: TRBV6-1; D gene: TRBD2; clone size: once; J gene: TRBJ2-1
CDR3 protein: CASSYLRTSGREVCGELFF; CDR3 DNA: TGTGCCAGCAGTTACCTCCGGACTAGCGGGAGGGAGGTTTGCGGGGAGCTGTTTTTT; V gene: TRBV6-7; D gene: TRBD2; clone size: NA; J gene: TRBJ2-2
CDR3 protein: CASSFGQWHTEAFF; CDR3 DNA: TGTGCCAGCAGCTTCGGACAGTGGCACACTGAAGCTTTCTTT; V gene: TRBV11-2; D gene: NA; clone size: NA; J gene: TRBJ1-1
CDR3 protein: CSVGGDRVPAFF; CDR3 DNA: TGCAGCGTTGGGGGGGACAGGGTGCCCGCTTTCTTT; V gene: TRBV29-1; D gene: TRBD1; clone size: NA; J gene: TRBJ1-1
CDR3 protein: CASGPQGRPDTGELFF; CDR3 DNA: TGCGCCAGCGGTCCCCAGGGGCGTCCAGACACCGGGGAGCTGTTTTTT; V gene: TRBV5-1; D gene: NA; clone size: NA; J gene: TRBJ2-2
CDR3 protein: CASSFLAGVTDTQYF; CDR3 DNA: TGTGCCAGCAGCTTTCTAGCGGGAGTGACAGATACGCAGTATTTT; V gene: TRBV5-6; D gene: TRBD2; clone size: NA; J gene: TRBJ2-3
CDR3 protein: CATGRQGRSGNTIYF; CDR3 DNA: TGTGCCACCGGAAGACAGGGGAGATCTGGAAACACCATATATTTT; V gene: TRBV19; D gene: TRBD1; clone size: once; J gene: TRBJ1-3
CDR3 protein: CASSPGGKYNEQFF; CDR3 DNA: TGTGCCAGCTCACCAGGGGGCAAGTACAATGAGCAGTTCTTC; V gene: TRBV18; D gene: NA; clone size: NA; J gene: TRBJ2-1
CDR3 protein: CASSPVGAGRNEKLFF; CDR3 DNA: TGTGCCAGCAGCCCAGTAGGGGCAGGTAGAAATGAAAAACTGTTTTTT; V gene: TRBV9; D gene: NA; clone size: once; J gene: TRBJ1-4
CDR3 protein: CSVASSRATDTQYF; CDR3 DNA: TGCAGCGTTGCATCGTCCAGGGCAACAGATACGCAGTATTTT; V gene: TRBV29-1; D gene: NA; clone size: once; J gene: TRBJ2-3
CDR3 protein: CASSQDVTGELFF; CDR3 DNA: TGCGCCAGCAGCCAAGATGTAACTGGGGAGCTGTTTTTT; V gene: TRBV4-3; D gene: NA; clone size: once; J gene: TRBJ2-2
CDR3 protein: CASSPIRQGDNNSLLHF; CDR3 DNA: TGTGCCAGCAGCCCTATTCGGCAGGGCGATAATAATTCACTCCTCCACTTT; V gene: TRBV5-6; D gene: NA; clone size: NA; J gene: TRBJ1-6
CDR3 protein: CASSSRGTGGRGELFF; CDR3 DNA: TGCGCCAGCAGCTCGCGAGGGACAGGGGGCAGAGGGGAGCTGTTTTTT; V gene: TRBV5-1; D gene: TRBD1; clone size: NA; J gene: TRBJ2-2
CDR3 protein: CASSHGLVDSGTDTQYF; CDR3 DNA: TGTGCCAGCAGCCACGGACTAGTCGATTCGGGTACAGATACGCAGTATTTT; V gene: TRBV3-1/TRBV3-2; D gene: TRBD2; clone size: NA; J gene: TRBJ2-3
CDR3 protein: CASSWLAMGTSGQETQYF; CDR3 DNA: TGCGCCAGCAGCTGGCTCGCAATGGGGACTAGCGGACAAGAGACCCAGTACTTC; V gene: TRBV5-1; D gene: TRBD2; clone size: NA; J gene: TRBJ2-5
CDR3 protein: CASRLDRAPYNEQFF; CDR3 DNA: TGTGCCAGTAGGCTGGACAGGGCACCTTACAATGAGCAGTTCTTC; V gene: TRBV19; D gene: TRBD1; clone size: NA; J gene: TRBJ2-1
CDR3 protein: CASSLGIATNEQFF; CDR3 DNA: TGTGCCAGCAGCTTAGGAATAGCGACTAATGAGCAGTTCTTC; V gene: TRBV7-3; D gene: NA; clone size: NA; J gene: TRBJ2-1
CDR3 protein: CASNGQGLSGNTIYF; CDR3 DNA: TGTGCCAGCAATGGACAGGGGTTATCTGGAAACACCATATATTTT; V gene: TRBV6-5; D gene: TRBD1; clone size: NA; J gene: TRBJ1-3
CDR3 protein: CASSFGGRAADTQYF; CDR3 DNA: TGTGCCAGCAGCTTCGGCGGGAGGGCCGCAGATACGCAGTATTTT; V gene: TRBV7-3; D gene: TRBD2; clone size: NA; J gene: TRBJ2-3
CDR3 protein: CASSAQGKGSTGELFF; CDR3 DNA: TGTGCCAGCAGTGCTCAGGGGAAGGGTAGCACCGGGGAGCTGTTTTTT; V gene: TRBV28; D gene: NA; clone size: NA; J gene: TRBJ2-2
CDR3 protein: CASSPLSGNSPLHF; CDR3 DNA: TGTGCCAGCTCACCCCTATCAGGGAATTCACCCCTCCACTTT; V gene: TRBV18; D gene: NA; clone size: NA; J gene: TRBJ1-6
CDR3 protein: CASSWLKGTGELFF; CDR3 DNA: TGTGCCAGCAGTTGGCTCAAGGGGACCGGGGAGCTGTTTTTT; V gene: TRBV11-2; D gene: NA; clone size: NA; J gene: TRBJ2-2
CDR3 protein: CASSPGDRDNEKLFF; CDR3 DNA: TGTGCCAGCAGTCCCGGGGACAGGGATAATGAAAAACTGTTTTTT; V gene: TRBV2; D gene: TRBD1; clone size: once; J gene: TRBJ1-4
CDR3 protein: CASSIRDRGRWSYGYTF; CDR3 DNA: TGTGCCAGTAGTATCCGGGACAGGGGGCGATGGAGCTATGGCTACACCTTC; V gene: TRBV19; D gene: TRBD1; clone size: few; J gene: TRBJ1-2
CDR3 protein: CASSQGGGPGETQYF; CDR3 DNA: TGTGCCAGCAGCCAGGGGGGAGGGCCAGGAGAGACCCAGTACTTC; V gene: TRBV3-1/TRBV3-2; D gene: TRBD2; clone size: NA; J gene: TRBJ2-5
CDR3 protein: CASSEGLPDEQFF; CDR3 DNA: TGTGCCAGCAGTGAGGGACTCCCTGATGAGCAGTTCTTC; V gene: TRBV2; D gene: NA; clone size: once; J gene: TRBJ2-1
CDR3 protein: CASSSTGAFQETQYF; CDR3 DNA: TGTGCCAGTAGTTCAACAGGGGCTTTCCAAGAGACCCAGTACTTC; V gene: TRBV19; D gene: TRBD1; clone size: NA; J gene: TRBJ2-5
CDR3 protein: CASSNSQTSYEQYF; CDR3 DNA: TGTGCCAGTAGTAACAGCCAAACGAGCTACGAGCAGTACTTC; V gene: TRBV19; D gene: NA; clone size: NA; J gene: TRBJ2-7
CDR3 protein: CASSLGPTATYEQYF; CDR3 DNA: TGTGCCAGCAGCTTAGGGCCGACAGCCACCTACGAGCAGTACTTC; V gene: TRBV7-7; D gene: NA; clone size: NA; J gene: TRBJ2-7
CDR3 protein: CASSDKHPQETQYF; CDR3 DNA: TGCGCCAGCAGCGATAAGCACCCACAAGAGACCCAGTACTTC; V gene: TRBV5-1; D gene: NA; clone size: NA; J gene: TRBJ2-5
CDR3 protein: CASSDRAGNEKLFF; CDR3 DNA: TGTGCCAGCAGCGACCGAGCAGGAAATGAAAAACTGTTTTTT; V gene: TRBV6-2/TRBV6-3; D gene: NA; clone size: NA; J gene: TRBJ1-4
CDR3 protein: CASSVDSLAGGPGRQTQYF; CDR3 DNA: TGTGCCAGCAGCGTAGATTCCCTCGCGGGAGGGCCGGGTCGGCAGACCCAGTACTTC; V gene: TRBV9; D gene: TRBD2; clone size: NA; J gene: TRBJ2-5
CDR3 protein: CASSQAPNTQYF; CDR3 DNA: TGTGCCAGCAGCCAAGCCCCAAATACGCAGTATTTT; V gene: TRBV14; D gene: NA; clone size: NA; J gene: TRBJ2-3
CDR3 protein: CASSFGGNYRDGNTIYF; CDR3 DNA: TGTGCCAGCAGCTTTGGGGGGAACTATCGGGATGGAAACACCATATATTTT; V gene: TRBV7-9; D gene: NA; clone size: NA; J gene: TRBJ1-3
CDR3 protein: CASRDRVGNTIYF; CDR3 DNA: TGTGCCAGTAGAGACAGGGTTGGAAACACCATATATTTT; V gene: TRBV19; D gene: TRBD1; clone size: NA; J gene: TRBJ1-3
CDR3 protein: CASSYTGGLQGNIQYF; CDR3 DNA: TGTGCCAGCAGTTACACTGGGGGACTGCAAGGGAACATTCAGTACTTC; V gene: TRBV6-5; D gene: NA; clone size: NA; J gene: TRBJ2-4
CDR3 protein: CASSFDKAIYGYTF; CDR3 DNA: TGTGCCAGCAGCTTTGACAAGGCGATCTATGGCTACACCTTC; V gene: TRBV7-9; D gene: NA; clone size: NA; J gene: TRBJ1-2
CDR3 protein: CASSLASGGGQPQHF; CDR3 DNA: TGTGCCAGCAGCTTAGCATCAGGGGGCGGTCAGCCCCAGCATTTT; V gene: TRBV7-6; D gene: TRBD1; clone size: few; J gene: TRBJ1-5
CDR3 protein: CASSFDQGRLTKNIQYF; CDR3 DNA: TGTGCCAGCTCATTCGATCAGGGGAGATTAACCAAAAACATTCAGTACTTC; V gene: TRBV18; D gene: NA; clone size: NA; J gene: TRBJ2-4
CDR3 protein: CASSSGPGYEQYF; CDR3 DNA: TGTGCCAGCAGCTCCGGTCCTGGCTACGAGCAGTACTTC; V gene: TRBV5-6; D gene: NA; clone size: NA; J gene: TRBJ2-7
CDR3 protein: CASSEYGGHYEQYF; CDR3 DNA: TGTGCCAGCAGTGAATATGGCGGACACTACGAGCAGTACTTC; V gene: TRBV25-1; D gene: NA; clone size: NA; J gene: TRBJ2-7
CDR3 protein: CAWNGAGSEAFF; CDR3 DNA: TGTGCCTGGAATGGGGCAGGGTCTGAAGCTTTCTTT; V gene: TRBV30; D gene: NA; clone size: NA; J gene: TRBJ1-1
CDR3 protein: CASSLAPPVHEQFF; CDR3 DNA: TGCGCCAGCAGCTTGGCCCCCCCAGTCCATGAGCAGTTCTTC; V gene: TRBV5-1; D gene: NA; clone size: NA; J gene: TRBJ2-1
CDR3 protein: CASSHDDFEAFF; CDR3 DNA: TGCGCCAGCAGCCACGACGACTTTGAAGCTTTCTTT; V gene: TRBV4-3; D gene: NA; clone size: NA; J gene: TRBJ1-1
CDR3 protein: CASSSPPGYGYTF; CDR3 DNA: TGTGCCAGCAGCTCCCCGCCGGGCTATGGCTACACCTTC; V gene: TRBV11-2; D gene: NA; clone size: NA; J gene: TRBJ1-2
CDR3 protein: CASSVVGTDTQYF; CDR3 DNA: TGTGCCAGCAGCGTAGTCGGGACAGATACGCAGTATTTT; V gene: TRBV9; D gene: NA; clone size: NA; J gene: TRBJ2-3
CDR3 protein: CASSPNRLSGRGTGELFF; CDR3 DNA: TGTGCCAGCTCACCGAACCGACTGAGCGGGAGGGGCACCGGGGAGCTGTTTTTT; V gene: TRBV18; D gene: TRBD2; clone size: NA; J gene: TRBJ2-2